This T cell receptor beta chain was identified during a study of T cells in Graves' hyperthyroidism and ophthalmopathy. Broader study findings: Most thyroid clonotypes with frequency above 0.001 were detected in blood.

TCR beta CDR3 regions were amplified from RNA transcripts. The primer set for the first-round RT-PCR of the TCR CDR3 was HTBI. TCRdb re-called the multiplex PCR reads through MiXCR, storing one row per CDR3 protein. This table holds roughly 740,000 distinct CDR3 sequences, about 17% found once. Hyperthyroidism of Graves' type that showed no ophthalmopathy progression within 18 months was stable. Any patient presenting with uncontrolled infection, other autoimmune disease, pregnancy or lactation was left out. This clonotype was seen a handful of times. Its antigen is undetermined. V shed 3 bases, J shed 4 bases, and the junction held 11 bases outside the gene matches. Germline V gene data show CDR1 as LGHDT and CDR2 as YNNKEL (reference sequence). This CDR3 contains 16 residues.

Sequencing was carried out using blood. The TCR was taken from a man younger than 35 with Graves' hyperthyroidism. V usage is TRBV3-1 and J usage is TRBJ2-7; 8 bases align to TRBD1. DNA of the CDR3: TGTGCCAGCAGCCACAACGGACAGGGAGGAGGGTACGAGCAGTACTTC. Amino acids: CASSHNGQGGGYEQYF.